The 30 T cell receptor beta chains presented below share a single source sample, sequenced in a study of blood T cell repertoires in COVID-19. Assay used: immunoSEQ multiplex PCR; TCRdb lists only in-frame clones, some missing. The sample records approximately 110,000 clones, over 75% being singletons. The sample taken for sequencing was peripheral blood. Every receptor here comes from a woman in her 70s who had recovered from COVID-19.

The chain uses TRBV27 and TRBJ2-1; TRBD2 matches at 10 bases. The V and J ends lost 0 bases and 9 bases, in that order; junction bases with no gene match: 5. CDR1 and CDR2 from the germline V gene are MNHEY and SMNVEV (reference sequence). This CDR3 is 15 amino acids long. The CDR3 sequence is CASSLSGTSVAEQFF. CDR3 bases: TGTGCCAGCAGTTTATCAGGGACTAGCGTTGCTGAGCAGTTCTTC.

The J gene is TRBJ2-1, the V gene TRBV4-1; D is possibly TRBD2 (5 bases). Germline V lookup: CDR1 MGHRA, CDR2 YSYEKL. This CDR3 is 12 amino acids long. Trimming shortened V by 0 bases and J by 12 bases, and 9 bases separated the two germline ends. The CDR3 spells CASSQDSRVQFF. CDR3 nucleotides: TGCGCCAGCAGCCAAGATTCGCGGGTGCAGTTCTTC.

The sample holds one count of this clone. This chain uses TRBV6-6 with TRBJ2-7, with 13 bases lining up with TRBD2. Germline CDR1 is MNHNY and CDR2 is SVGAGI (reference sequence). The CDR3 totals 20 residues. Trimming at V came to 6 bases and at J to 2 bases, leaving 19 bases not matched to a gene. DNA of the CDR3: TGTGCCAGCAGCGCCCACCTTGGACTAGCGGGAGTTCAGAGACCCTACGAGCAGTACTTC. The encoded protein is CASSAHLGLAGVQRPYEQYF.

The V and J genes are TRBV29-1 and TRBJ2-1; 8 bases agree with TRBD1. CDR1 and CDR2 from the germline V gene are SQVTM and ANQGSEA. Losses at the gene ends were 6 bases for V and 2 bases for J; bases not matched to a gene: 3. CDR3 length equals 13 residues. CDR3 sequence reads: CSVLGQAYNEQFF. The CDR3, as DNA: TGCAGCGTCCTGGGACAGGCCTACAATGAGCAGTTCTTC.

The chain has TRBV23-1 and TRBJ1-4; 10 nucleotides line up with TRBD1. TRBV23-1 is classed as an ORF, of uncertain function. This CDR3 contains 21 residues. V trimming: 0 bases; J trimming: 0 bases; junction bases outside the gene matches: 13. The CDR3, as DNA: TGCGCCAGCAGTCAATCCCCAGTGTCCGGGACAGGGGATGCAACTAATGAAAAACTGTTTTTT. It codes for CASSQSPVSGTGDATNEKLFF.

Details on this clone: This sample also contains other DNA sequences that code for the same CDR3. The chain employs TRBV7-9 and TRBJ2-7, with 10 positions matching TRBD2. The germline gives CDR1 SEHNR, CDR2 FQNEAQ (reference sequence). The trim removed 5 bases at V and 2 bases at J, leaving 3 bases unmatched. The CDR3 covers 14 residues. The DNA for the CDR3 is TGTGCCAGCAGCCTACTAGCGGGAACCTACGAGCAGTACTTC. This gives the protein CASSLLAGTYEQYF.

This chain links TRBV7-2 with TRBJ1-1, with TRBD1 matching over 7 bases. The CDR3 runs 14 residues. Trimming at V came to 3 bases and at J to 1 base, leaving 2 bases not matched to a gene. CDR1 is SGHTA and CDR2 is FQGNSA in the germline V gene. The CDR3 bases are TGTGCCAGCAGCTTGGGACAGAGGAACACTGAAGCTTTCTTT. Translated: CASSLGQRNTEAFF.

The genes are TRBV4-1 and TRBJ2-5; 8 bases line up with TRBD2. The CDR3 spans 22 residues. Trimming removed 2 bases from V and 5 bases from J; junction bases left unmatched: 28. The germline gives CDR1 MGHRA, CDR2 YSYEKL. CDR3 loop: CASSQNGGGELGLSGIGETQYF. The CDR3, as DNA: TGCGCCAGCAGCCAAAACGGAGGGGGGGAACTAGGACTTAGCGGGATTGGGGAGACCCAGTACTTC.

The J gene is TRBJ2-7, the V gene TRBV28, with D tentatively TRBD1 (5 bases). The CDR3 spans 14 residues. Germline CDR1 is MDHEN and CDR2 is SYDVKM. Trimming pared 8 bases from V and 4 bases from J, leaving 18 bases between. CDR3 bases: TGTGCCAGCTTCGGATGGGCAGGGAAGTACGAGCAGTACTTC. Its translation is CASFGWAGKYEQYF.

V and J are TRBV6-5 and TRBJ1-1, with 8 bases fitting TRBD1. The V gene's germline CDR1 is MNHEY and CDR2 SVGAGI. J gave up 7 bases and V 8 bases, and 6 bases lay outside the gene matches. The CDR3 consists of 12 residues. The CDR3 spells CASRQQGDEAFF. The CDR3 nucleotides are TGTGCCAGCCGTCAACAGGGGGATGAAGCTTTCTTT.

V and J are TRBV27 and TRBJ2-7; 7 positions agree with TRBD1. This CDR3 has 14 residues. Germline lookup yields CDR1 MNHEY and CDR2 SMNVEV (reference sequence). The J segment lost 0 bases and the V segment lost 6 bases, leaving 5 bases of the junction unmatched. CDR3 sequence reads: CASRSGTDSYEQYF. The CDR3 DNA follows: TGTGCCAGCAGGTCCGGGACAGACTCCTACGAGCAGTACTTC.

The CDR3 here is CASSLSSGNYGYTF. The CDR3 nucleotides are TGTGCCAGCAGCTTAAGTTCGGGTAACTATGGCTACACCTTC. The chain couples TRBV5-5 to TRBJ1-2; D not certain. Germline-derived CDR1 and CDR2 are SGHKS and YYEKEE (reference sequence). Trimming left V 2 bases short and J 1 base short, with 9 bases between. The CDR3 loop spans 14 amino acids.

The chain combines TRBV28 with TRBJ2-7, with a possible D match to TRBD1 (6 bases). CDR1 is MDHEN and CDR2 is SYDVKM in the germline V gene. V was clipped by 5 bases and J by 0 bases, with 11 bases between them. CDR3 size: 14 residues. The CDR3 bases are TGTGCCAGCAGTCCGCGACAGGTCTCCTACGAGCAGTACTTC. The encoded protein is CASSPRQVSYEQYF.

CDR3 in DNA: TGTGCCAGCAGTTTATTCGGCCAGGGCAAGGCGGAGACCCAGTACTTC. This gives the protein CASSLFGQGKAETQYF. The V and J genes are TRBV28 and TRBJ2-5, with a weak D call TRBD1 (5 bases). V dropped 1 base and J dropped 5 bases, with 17 bases sitting between them. CDR1 MDHEN and CDR2 SYDVKM come from the germline V gene. The CDR3 runs to 16 residues. Full variable domain (missing parts from reference TRBV28 and TRBJ2-5): DVKVTQSSRYLVKRTGEKVFLECVQDMDHENMFWYRQDPGLGLRLIYFSYDVKMKEKGDIPEGYSVSREKKERFSLILESASTNQTSMYLCASSLFGQGKAETQYFGPGTRLLVL.

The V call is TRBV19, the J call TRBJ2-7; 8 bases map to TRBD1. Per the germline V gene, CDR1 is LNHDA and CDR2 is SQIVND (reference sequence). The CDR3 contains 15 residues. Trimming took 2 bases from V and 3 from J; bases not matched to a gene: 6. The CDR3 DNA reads TGTGCCAGTAGTATAAGCCCAGGGGGCCTCTACGAGCAGTACTTC. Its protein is CASSISPGGLYEQYF.

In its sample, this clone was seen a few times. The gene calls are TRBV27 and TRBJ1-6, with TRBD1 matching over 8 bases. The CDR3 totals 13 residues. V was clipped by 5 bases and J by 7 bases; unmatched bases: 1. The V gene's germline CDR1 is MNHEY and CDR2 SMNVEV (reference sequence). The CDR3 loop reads CASSGQGNSPLHF. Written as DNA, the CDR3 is TGTGCCAGCAGTGGACAGGGAAATTCACCCCTCCACTTT.

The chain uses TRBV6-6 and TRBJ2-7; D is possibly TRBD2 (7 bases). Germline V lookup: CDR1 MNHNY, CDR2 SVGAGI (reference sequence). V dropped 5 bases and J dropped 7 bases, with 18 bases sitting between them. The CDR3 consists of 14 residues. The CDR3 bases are TGTGCCAGCAGTCTCCGTTCGGGGGGCGGGGAGCAGTACTTC. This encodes CASSLRSGGGEQYF.

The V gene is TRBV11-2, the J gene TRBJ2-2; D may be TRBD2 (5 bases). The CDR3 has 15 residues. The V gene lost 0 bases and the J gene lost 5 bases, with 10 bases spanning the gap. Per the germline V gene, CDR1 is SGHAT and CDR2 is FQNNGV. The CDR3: CASSLDSRRTGELFF. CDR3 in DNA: TGTGCCAGCAGCTTAGATAGTCGGAGGACCGGGGAGCTGTTTTTT. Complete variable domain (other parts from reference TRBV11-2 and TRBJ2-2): EAGVAQSPRYKIIEKRQSVAFWCNPISGHATLYWYQQILGQGPKLLIQFQNNGVVDDSQLPKDRFSAERLKGVDSTLKIQPAKLEDSAVYLCASSLDSRRTGELFFGEGSRLTVL.

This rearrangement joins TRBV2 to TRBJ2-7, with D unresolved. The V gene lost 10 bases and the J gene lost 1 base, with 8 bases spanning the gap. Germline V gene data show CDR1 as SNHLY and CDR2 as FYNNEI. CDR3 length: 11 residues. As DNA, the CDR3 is TGTGCCACCGGGTTTTCCTACGAGCAGTACTTC. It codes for CATGFSYEQYF.

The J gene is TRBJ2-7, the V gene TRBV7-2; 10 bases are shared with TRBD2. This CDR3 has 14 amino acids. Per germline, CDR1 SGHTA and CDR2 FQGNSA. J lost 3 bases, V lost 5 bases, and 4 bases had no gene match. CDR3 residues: CASSLSSGGYEQYF. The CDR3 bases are TGTGCCAGCAGCCTATCTAGCGGGGGCTACGAGCAGTACTTC.

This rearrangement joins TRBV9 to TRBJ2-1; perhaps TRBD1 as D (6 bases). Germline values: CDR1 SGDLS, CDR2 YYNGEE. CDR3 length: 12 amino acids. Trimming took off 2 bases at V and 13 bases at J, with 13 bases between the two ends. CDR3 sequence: CASSVPSGTQFF. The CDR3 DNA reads TGTGCCAGCAGCGTCCCCTCGGGGACACAGTTCTTC.

CDR3 sequence (DNA): TGTGCCAGTAGTGATCGGAGAGGGGGCCACTACACCTTC. This codes for CASSDRRGGHYTF. This chain joins TRBV19 and TRBJ1-2; 7 positions match TRBD1. Germline CDR1 and CDR2: LNHDA and SQIVND (reference sequence). This CDR3 has 13 residues. Losses at the gene ends were 5 bases for V and 10 bases for J; bases not matched to a gene: 10.

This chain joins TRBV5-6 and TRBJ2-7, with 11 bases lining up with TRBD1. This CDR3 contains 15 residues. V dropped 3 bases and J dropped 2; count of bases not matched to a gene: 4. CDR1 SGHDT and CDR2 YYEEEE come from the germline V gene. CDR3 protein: CASSSRDRGAYEQYF. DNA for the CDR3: TGTGCCAGCAGCTCCCGGGACAGGGGGGCCTACGAGCAGTACTTC.

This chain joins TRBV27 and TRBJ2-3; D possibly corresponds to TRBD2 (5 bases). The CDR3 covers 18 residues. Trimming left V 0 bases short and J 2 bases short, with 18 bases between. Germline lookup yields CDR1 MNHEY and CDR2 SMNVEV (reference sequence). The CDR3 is CASSLSRAALKPTDTQYF. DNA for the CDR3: TGTGCCAGCAGTTTATCGAGGGCTGCCTTAAAACCCACAGATACGCAGTATTTT.

The CDR3 nucleotides read TGTGCCAGCAGCCTCAGACAGGGAAGGAATCAGCCCCAGCATTTT. Protein sequence: CASSLRQGRNQPQHF. This chain links TRBV7-8 with TRBJ1-5, with 7 bases fitting TRBD1. The CDR3 spans 15 residues. The V gene end was trimmed by 5 bases and the J gene end by 4 bases; junction bases not matched to a gene: 8. In germline, CDR1 is SGHVS, CDR2 FQNEAQ. The entire variable domain, with the rest obtained from reference TRBV7-8 and TRBJ1-5, is as follows: GAGVSQSPRYKVAKRGQDVALRCDPISGHVSLFWYQQALGQGPEFLTYFQNEAQLDKSGLPSDRFFAERPEGSVSTLKIQRTQQEDSAVYLCASSLRQGRNQPQHFGDGTRLSIL.

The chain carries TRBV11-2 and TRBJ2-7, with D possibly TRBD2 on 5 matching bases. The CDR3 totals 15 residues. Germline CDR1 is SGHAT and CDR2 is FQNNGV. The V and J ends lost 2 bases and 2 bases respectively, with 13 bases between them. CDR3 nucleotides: TGTGCCAGCAGCTTATCCGGGGATCTACCCTACGAGCAGTACTTC. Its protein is CASSLSGDLPYEQYF.

The CDR3 DNA sequence: TGTGCCACCAGCAGGGAGCGACAGGGGGCGGGCTATGGCTACACCTTC. It codes for CATSRERQGAGYGYTF. The chain joins TRBV15 to TRBJ1-2; 10 positions match TRBD1. Trimming took 3 bases from V and 4 from J; bases not matched to a gene: 8. CDR3 length: 16 residues. Germline CDR1 reads LNHNV; CDR2 reads YYDKDF (reference sequence).

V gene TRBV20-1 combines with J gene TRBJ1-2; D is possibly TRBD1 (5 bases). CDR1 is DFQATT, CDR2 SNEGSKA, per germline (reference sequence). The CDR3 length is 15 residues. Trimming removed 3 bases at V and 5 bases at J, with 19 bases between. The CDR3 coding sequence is TGCAGTGCTAGTGCAAGGACGGGGGATTGGTATGGCTACACCTTC. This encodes CSASARTGDWYGYTF.

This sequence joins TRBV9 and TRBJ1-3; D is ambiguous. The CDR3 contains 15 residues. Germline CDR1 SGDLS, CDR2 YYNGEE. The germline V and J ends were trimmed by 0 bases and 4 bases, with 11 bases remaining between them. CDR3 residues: CASSVDPSRGNTIYF. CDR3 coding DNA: TGTGCCAGCAGCGTAGATCCGAGCAGGGGAAACACCATATATTTT.

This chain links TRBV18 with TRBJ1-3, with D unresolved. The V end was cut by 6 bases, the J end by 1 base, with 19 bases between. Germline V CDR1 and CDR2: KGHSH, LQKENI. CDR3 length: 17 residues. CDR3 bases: TGTGCCAGCTCTGAACTTGAACGGGGTCTATCTGGAAACACCATATATTTT. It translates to CASSELERGLSGNTIYF.